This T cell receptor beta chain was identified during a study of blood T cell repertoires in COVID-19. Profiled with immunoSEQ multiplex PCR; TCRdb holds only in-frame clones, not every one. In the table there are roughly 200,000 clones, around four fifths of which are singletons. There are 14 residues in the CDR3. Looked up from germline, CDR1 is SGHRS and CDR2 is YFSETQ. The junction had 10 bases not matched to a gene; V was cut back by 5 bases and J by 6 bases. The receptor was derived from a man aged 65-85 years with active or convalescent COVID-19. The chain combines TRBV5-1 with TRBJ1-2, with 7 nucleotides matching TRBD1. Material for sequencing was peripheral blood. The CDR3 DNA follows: TGCGCCAGCAGGCCTACGACAGGGAGCGATGGCTACACCTTC. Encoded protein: CASRPTTGSDGYTF. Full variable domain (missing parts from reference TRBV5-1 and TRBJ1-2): KAGVTQTPRYLIKTRGQQVTLSCSPISGHRSVSWYQQTPGQGLQFLFEYFSETQRNKGNFPGRFSGRQFSNSRSEMNVSTLELGDSALYLCASRPTTGSDGYTFGSGTRLTVV.